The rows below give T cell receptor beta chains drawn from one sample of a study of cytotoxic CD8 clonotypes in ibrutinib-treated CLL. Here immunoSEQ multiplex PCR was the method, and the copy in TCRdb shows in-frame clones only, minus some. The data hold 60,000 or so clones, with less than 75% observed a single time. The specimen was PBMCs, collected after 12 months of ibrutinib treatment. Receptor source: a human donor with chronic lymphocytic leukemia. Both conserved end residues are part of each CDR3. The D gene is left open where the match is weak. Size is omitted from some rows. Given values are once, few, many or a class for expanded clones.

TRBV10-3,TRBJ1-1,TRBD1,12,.,CAIGQANTEAFF,TGTGCCATAGGACAGGCGAACACTGAAGCTTTCTTT
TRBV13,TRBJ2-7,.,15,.,CASSFLPPSGYEQYF,TGTGCCAGCAGCTTCCTCCCCCCGTCAGGCTACGAGCAGTACTTC
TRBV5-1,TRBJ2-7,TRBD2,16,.,CASSLKGGGHGYEQYF,TGCGCCAGCAGCTTGAAGGGCGGGGGGCACGGTTACGAGCAGTACTTC
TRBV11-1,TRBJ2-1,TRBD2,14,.,CASSTSGILNEQFF,TGTGCCAGCAGCACTAGCGGGATTCTTAATGAGCAGTTCTTC
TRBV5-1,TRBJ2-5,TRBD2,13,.,CASSQRTRETQYF,TGCGCCAGCAGCCAACGGACTAGAGAGACCCAGTACTTC
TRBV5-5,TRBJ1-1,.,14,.,CASSLGVGNTEAFF,TGTGCCAGCAGCTTGGGGGTTGGGAACACTGAAGCTTTCTTT
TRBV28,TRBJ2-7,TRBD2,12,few,CATLAGPYEQYF,TGTGCCACGCTAGCGGGGCCCTACGAGCAGTACTTC
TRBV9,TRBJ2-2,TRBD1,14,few,CASTQTGRVGELFF,TGTGCCAGCACCCAGACAGGGCGGGTCGGGGAGCTGTTTTTT
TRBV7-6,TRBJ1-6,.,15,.,CASSLGKDINSPLHF,TGTGCCAGCAGCTTGGGGAAGGACATTAATTCACCCCTCCACTTT
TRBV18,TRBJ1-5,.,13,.,CASSPGGEQPQHF,TGTGCCAGCTCACCGGGGGGCGAACAGCCCCAGCATTTT
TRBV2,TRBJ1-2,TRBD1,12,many,CAMGQVHFGYTF,TGTGCCATGGGACAGGTCCATTTCGGCTACACCTTC
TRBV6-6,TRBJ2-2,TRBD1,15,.,CASSRDRVNTGELFF,TGTGCCAGCAGCCGGGACAGGGTAAACACCGGGGAGCTGTTTTTT
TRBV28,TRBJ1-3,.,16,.,CASSSPGSPMRNTIYF,TGTGCCAGCAGTAGCCCCGGCAGCCCCATGCGAAACACCATATATTTT
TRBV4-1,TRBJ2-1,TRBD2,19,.,CASSQEGRSSGRENNEQFF,TGCGCCAGCAGCCAAGAGGGAAGATCAAGCGGGAGGGAAAACAATGAGCAGTTCTTC
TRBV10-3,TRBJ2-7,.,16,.,CAISGVTGVSSYEQYF,TGTGCCATCAGTGGGGTCACGGGGGTGAGCTCCTACGAGCAGTACTTC
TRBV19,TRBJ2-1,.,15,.,CASSRASGRTNEQFF,TGTGCCAGTAGTCGGGCGAGCGGCCGGACCAATGAGCAGTTCTTC
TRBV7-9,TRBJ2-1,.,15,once,CASSFPAPINNEQFF,TGTGCCAGCAGCTTCCCCGCCCCTATTAACAATGAGCAGTTCTTC
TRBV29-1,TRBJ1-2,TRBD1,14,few,CSAAFAGQVAGYTF,TGCAGCGCCGCTTTCGCGGGACAGGTGGCTGGCTACACCTTC
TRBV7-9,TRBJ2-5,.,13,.,CASSLYGGETQYF,TGTGCCAGCAGCTTATACGGCGGGGAGACCCAGTACTTC
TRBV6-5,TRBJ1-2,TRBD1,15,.,CASSYFGQGLHGYTF,TGTGCCAGCAGTTACTTTGGACAGGGGTTACATGGCTACACCTTC
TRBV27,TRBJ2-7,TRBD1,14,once,CASSRGTGEPEQYF,TGTGCCAGCAGCCGTGGAACAGGGGAACCCGAGCAGTACTTC
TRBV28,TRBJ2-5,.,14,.,CASSFPAGRETQYF,TGTGCCAGCAGTTTCCCTGCGGGGCGGGAGACCCAGTACTTC
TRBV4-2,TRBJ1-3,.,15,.,CASSFDRSSGNTIYF,TGTGCCAGCAGTTTTGACAGGTCCTCTGGAAACACCATATATTTT
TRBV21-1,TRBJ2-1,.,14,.,CASHGKTKGGEQFF,TGTGCCAGCCATGGGAAGACCAAAGGGGGTGAGCAGTTCTTC
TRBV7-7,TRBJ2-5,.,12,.,CASSPVPETQYF,TGTGCCAGCAGCCCCGTTCCGGAGACCCAGTACTTC
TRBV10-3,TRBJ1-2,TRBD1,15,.,CATYPQGAVAPGYTF,TGTGCCACCTACCCCCAGGGGGCGGTGGCCCCCGGCTACACCTTC
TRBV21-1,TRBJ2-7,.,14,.,CASSGQTGNYEQYF,TGTGCCAGCAGCGGACAGACAGGTAATTACGAGCAGTACTTC
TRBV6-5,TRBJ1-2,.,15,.,CASSYLLGGQRGYTF,TGTGCCAGCAGTTACCTTTTGGGGGGTCAGCGTGGCTACACCTTC
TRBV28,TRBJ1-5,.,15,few,CASSLGGYRNQPQHF,TGTGCCAGCAGTTTAGGGGGGTACCGCAATCAGCCCCAGCATTTT
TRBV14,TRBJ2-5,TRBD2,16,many,CASSWTSGGAQETQYF,TGTGCCAGCAGCTGGACTAGCGGGGGAGCTCAAGAGACCCAGTACTTC
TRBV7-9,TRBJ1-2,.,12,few,CASSGDIYGYTF,TGTGCCAGCAGCGGGGACATTTATGGCTACACCTTC
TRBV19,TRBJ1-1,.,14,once,CASSPWGSNTEAFF,TGTGCCAGTAGTCCGTGGGGGTCGAACACTGAAGCTTTCTTT
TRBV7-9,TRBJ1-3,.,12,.,CASSLYVNTIYF,TGTGCCAGCAGCTTATACGTAAACACCATATATTTT
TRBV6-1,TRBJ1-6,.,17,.,CASSAGLVGSYNSPLHF,TGTGCCAGCAGTGCCGGCCTGGTAGGGTCCTATAATTCACCCCTCCACTTT
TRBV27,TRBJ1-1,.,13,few,CASSLGGPIGAFF,TGTGCCAGCAGTTTGGGGGGCCCTATAGGAGCTTTCTTT
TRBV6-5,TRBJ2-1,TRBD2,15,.,CASSRTSGSYNEQFF,TGTGCCAGCAGCCGGACTAGCGGGTCCTACAATGAGCAGTTCTTC
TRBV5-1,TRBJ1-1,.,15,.,CASSARGPQYTEAFF,TGCGCCAGCAGCGCGAGAGGGCCCCAATACACTGAAGCTTTCTTT
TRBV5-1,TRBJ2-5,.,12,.,CASSLASETQYF,TGCGCCAGCAGCTTGGCCAGTGAGACCCAGTACTTC
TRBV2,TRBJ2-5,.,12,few,CASSRARETQYF,TGTGCCAGCTCTCGGGCGCGAGAGACCCAGTACTTC
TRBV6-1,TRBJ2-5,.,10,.,CASKGETQYF,TGTGCCAGCAAGGGGGAGACCCAGTACTTC
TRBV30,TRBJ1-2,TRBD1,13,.,CAWSSRTGHGYTF,TGTGCCTGGAGTTCTAGGACAGGGCATGGCTACACCTTC
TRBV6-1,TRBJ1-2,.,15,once,CASSVEGMSNYGYTF,TGTGCCAGCAGTGTCGAGGGTATGTCGAACTATGGCTACACCTTC
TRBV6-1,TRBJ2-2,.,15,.,CASSGGILNTGELFF,TGTGCCAGCAGTGGAGGGATTTTGAACACCGGGGAGCTGTTTTTT
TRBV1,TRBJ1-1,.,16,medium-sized,CTSSPLGTAGVGEAFF,TGCACCAGCAGCCCCCTCGGGACAGCTGGGGTTGGTGAAGCTTTCTTT
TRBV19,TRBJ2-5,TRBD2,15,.,CASSRTSVTQGTQYF,TGTGCCAGTAGTAGGACTAGCGTAACCCAGGGGACCCAGTACTTC
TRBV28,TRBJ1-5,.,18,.,CASSLVAGQRFGNQPQHF,TGTGCCAGCAGTTTAGTAGCGGGACAAAGGTTTGGCAATCAGCCCCAGCATTTT
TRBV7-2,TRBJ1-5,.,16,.,CASSLRPGRTNQPQHF,TGTGCCAGCAGCTTACGGCCGGGGAGGACCAATCAGCCCCAGCATTTT